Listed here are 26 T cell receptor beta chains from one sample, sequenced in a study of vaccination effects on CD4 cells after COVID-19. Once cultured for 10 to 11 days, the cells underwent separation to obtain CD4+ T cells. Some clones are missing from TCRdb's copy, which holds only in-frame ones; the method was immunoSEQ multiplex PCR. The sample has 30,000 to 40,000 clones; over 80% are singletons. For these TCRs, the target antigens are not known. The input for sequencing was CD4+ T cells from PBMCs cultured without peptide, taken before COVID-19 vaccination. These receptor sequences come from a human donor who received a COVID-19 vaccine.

The CDR3 sequence is CASSFGGLYNEQFF. CDR3 nucleotide sequence: TGTGCCAGCAGCTTCGGGGGTCTCTACAATGAGCAGTTCTTC. The V gene is TRBV7-3, the J gene TRBJ2-1, with D possibly TRBD2 on 6 matching bases. The CDR3 runs 14 residues. V shed 3 bases and J shed 3 bases, with 9 bases lying between them. Germline V gene lookup returns CDR1 SGHTA and CDR2 FQGTGA.

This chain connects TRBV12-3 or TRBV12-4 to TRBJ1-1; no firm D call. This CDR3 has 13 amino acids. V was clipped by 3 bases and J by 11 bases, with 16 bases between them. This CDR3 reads CASSFGGGFGAFF. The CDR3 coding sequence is TGTGCCAGCAGTTTCGGTGGAGGGTTTGGGGCTTTCTTT.

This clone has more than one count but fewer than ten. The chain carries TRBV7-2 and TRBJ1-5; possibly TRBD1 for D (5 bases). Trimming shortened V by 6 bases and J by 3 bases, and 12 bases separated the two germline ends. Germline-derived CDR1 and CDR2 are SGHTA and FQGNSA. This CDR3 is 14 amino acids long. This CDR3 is CASSLDRFNQPQHF. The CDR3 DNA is TGTGCCAGCAGTCTCGACAGATTCAATCAGCCCCAGCATTTT. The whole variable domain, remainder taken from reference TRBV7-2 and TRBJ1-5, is GAGVSQSPSNKVTEKGKDVELRCDPISGHTALYWYRQSLGQGLEFLIYFQGNSAPDKSGLPSDRFSAERTGGSVSTLTIQRTQQEDSAVYLCASSLDRFNQPQHFGDGTRLSIL.

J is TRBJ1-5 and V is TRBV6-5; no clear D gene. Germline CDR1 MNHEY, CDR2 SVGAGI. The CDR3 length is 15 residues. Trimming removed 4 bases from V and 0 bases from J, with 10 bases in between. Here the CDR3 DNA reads TGTGCCAGCAGTTTTTTGACTTTTAGCAATCAGCCCCAGCATTTT. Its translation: CASSFLTFSNQPQHF.

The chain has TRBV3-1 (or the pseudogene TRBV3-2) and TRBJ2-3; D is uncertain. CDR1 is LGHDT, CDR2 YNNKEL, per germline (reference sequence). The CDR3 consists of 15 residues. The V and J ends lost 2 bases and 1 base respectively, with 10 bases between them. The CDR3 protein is CASSQPGSRTDTQYF. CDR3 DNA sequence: TGTGCCAGCAGCCAACCGGGTTCACGCACAGATACGCAGTATTTT.

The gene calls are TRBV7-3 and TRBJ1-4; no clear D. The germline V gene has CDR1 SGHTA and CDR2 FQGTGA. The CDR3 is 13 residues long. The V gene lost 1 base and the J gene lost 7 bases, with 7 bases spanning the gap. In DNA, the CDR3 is TGTGCCAGCAGCTTAAATATGGGTGAAAAACTGTTTTTT. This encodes CASSLNMGEKLFF.

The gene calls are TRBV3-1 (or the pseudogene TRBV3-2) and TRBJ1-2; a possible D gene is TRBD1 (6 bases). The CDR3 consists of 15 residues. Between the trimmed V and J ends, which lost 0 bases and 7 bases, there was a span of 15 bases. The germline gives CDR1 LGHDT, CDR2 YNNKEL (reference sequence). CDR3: CASSQDWSQGRGYTF. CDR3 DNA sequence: TGTGCCAGCAGCCAAGATTGGTCACAGGGTCGTGGCTACACCTTC.

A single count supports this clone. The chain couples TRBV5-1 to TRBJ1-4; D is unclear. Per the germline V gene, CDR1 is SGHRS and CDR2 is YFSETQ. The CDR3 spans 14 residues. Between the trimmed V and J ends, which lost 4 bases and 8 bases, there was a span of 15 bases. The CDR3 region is CASSLDLNGEKLFF. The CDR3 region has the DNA TGCGCCAGCAGCCTGGACTTGAACGGGGAAAAACTGTTTTTT. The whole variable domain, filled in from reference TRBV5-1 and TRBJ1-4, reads KAGVTQTPRYLIKTRGQQVTLSCSPISGHRSVSWYQQTPGQGLQFLFEYFSETQRNKGNFPGRFSGRQFSNSRSEMNVSTLELGDSALYLCASSLDLNGEKLFFGSGTQLSVL.

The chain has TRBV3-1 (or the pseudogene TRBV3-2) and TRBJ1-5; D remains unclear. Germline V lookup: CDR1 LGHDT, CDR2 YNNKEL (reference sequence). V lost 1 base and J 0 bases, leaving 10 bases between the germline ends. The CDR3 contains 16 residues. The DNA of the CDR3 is TGTGCCAGCAGCCAAGGATTGGGTGATAGCAATCAGCCCCAGCATTTT. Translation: CASSQGLGDSNQPQHF.

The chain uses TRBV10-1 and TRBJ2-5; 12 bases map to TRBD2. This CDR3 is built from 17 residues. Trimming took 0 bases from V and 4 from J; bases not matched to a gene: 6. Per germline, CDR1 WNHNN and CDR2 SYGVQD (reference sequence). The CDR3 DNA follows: TGCGCCAGCAGTGAGTCGCCAGGACTAGCGGGGTTAGAGACCCAGTACTTC. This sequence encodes CASSESPGLAGLETQYF.

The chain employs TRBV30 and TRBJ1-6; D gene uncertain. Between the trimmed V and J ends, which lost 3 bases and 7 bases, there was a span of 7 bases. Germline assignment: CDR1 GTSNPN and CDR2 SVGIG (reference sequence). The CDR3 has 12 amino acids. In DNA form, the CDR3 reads TGTGCCTGGAGCTCGGGGAATTCACCCCTCCACTTT. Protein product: CAWSSGNSPLHF. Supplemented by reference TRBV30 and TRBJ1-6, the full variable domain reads SQTIHQWPATLVQPVGSPLSLECTVEGTSNPNLYWYRQAAGRGLQLLFYSVGIGQISSEVPQNLSASRPQDRQFILSSKKLLLSDSGFYLCAWSSGNSPLHFGNGTRLTVT.

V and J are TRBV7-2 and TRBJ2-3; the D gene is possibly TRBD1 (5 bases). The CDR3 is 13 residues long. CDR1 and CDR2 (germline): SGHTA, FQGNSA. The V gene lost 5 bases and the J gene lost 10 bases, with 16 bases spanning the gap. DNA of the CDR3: TGTGCCAGCAGCCCCCTCAGGGTTCATGCGCAGTATTTT. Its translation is CASSPLRVHAQYF.

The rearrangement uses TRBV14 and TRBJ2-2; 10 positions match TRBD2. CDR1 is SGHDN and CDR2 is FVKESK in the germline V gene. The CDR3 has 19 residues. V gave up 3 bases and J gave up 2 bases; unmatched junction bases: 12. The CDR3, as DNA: TGTGCCAGCAGCCATTATCTTGGAGCGGGGGGGCGAAACACCGGGGAGCTGTTTTTT. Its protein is CASSHYLGAGGRNTGELFF.

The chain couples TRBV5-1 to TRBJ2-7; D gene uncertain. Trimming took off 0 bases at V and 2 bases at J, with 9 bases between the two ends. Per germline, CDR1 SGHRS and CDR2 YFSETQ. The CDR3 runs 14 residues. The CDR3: CASSLGPGTYEQYV. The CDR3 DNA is TGCGCCAGCAGCTTGGGCCCCGGTACCTACGAGCAGTACGTC.

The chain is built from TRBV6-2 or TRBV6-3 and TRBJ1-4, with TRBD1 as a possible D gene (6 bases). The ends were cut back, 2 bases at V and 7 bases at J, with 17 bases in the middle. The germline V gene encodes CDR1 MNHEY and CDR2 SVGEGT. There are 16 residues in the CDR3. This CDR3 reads CASSYGGGGFGEKLFF. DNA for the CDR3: TGTGCCAGCAGTTACGGCGGGGGCGGGTTCGGTGAAAAACTGTTTTTT.

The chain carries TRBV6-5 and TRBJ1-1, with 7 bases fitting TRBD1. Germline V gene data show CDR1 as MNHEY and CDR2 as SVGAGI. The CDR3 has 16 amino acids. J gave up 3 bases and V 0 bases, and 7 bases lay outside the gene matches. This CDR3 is CASSYSEWTGHTEAFF. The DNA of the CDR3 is TGTGCCAGCAGTTACTCGGAGTGGACAGGCCACACTGAAGCTTTCTTT.

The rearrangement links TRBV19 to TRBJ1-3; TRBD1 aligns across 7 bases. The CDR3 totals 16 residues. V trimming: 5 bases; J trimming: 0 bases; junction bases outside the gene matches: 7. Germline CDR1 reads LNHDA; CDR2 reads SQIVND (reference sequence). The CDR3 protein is CASSSQGMLSGNTIYF. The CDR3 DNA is TGTGCCAGTAGTTCACAGGGGATGCTCTCTGGAAACACCATATATTTT.

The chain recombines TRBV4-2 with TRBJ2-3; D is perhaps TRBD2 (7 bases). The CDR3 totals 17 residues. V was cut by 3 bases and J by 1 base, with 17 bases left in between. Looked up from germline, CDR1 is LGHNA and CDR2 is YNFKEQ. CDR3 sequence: CASSQAGASGGTDTQYF. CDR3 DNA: TGTGCCAGCAGCCAGGCGGGGGCTAGCGGAGGCACAGATACGCAGTATTTT.

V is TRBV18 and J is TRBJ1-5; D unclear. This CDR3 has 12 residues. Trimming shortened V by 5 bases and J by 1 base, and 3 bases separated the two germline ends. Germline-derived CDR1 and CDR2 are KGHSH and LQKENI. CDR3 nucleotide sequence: TGTGCCAGCTCAGGAAGCAATCAGCCCCAGCATTTT. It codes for CASSGSNQPQHF.

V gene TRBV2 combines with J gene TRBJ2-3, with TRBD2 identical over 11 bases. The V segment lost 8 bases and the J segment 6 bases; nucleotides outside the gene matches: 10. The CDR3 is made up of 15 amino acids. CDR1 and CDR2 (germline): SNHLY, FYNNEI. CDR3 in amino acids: CASDQTSGAGDTQYF. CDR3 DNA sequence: TGTGCCAGCGATCAGACTAGCGGGGCTGGGGATACGCAGTATTTT.

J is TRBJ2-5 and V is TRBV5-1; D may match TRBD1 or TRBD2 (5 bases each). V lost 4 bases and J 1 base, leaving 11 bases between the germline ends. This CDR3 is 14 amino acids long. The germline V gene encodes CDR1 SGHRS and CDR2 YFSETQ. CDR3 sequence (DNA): TGCGCCAGCAGCCTGGGACCGCCCCAAGAGACCCAGTACTTC. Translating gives CASSLGPPQETQYF.

In nucleotides, the CDR3 is TGTGCCAGCAGCTTACAGGGAATCCCATTGAACACTGAAGCTTTCTTT. This codes for CASSLQGIPLNTEAFF. The chain joins TRBV5-6 to TRBJ1-1; maybe TRBD1 (6 bases). From germline, CDR1 is SGHDT and CDR2 YYEEEE. Trimming stripped 2 bases from V and 0 bases from J, with 14 bases between. This CDR3 has 16 residues.

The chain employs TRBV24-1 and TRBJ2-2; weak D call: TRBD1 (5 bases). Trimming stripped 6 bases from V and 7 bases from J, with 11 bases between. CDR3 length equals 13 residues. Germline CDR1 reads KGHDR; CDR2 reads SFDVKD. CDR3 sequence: CATSSRVHGELFF. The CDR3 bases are TGTGCCACCAGTTCCAGGGTGCACGGGGAGCTGTTTTTT.

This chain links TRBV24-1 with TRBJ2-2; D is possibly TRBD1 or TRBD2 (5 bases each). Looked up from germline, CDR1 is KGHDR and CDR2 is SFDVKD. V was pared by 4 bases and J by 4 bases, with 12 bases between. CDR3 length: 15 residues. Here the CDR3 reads CATSEPGPGTGELFF. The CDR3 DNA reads TGTGCCACCAGTGAACCGGGGCCGGGCACCGGGGAGCTGTTTTTT.

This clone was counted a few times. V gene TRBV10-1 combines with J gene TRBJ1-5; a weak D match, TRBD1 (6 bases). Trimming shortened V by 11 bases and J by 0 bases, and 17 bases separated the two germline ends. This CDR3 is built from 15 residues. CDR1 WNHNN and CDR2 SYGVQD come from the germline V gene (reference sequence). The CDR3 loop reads CAWGHVPNSNQPQHF. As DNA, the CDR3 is TGCGCCTGGGGGCATGTCCCCAATAGCAATCAGCCCCAGCATTTT.

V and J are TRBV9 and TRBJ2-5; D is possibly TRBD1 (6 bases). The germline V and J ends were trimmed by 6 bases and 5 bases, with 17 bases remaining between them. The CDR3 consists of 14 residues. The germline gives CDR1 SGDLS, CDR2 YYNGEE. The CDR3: CASTPGHPWETQYF. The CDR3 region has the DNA TGTGCCAGCACCCCGGGACACCCCTGGGAGACCCAGTACTTC.